Shown below are 19 T cell receptor beta chains from a single sample sequenced in a study of cytomegalovirus exposure and HLA in healthy donors. The PCR ran on 60 Vbeta and 13 Jbeta primers. Libraries were prepared by immunoSEQ multiplex PCR; TCRdb keeps only in-frame clonotypes and omits some of them. The repertoire holds just over 150,000 clones, more than 60% seen once, with approximately 1.5% in the top ten. Sequencing was performed on PBMCs. These receptors originate from a woman in her twenties or thirties in good health and CMV-seronegative.

A single count supports this clone. At one boundary the junction diverges from the germline segment, which might be a read error. This chain joins TRBV7-9 and TRBJ1-2; a weak D match, TRBD1 (5 bases). This CDR3 has 13 residues. Germline values: CDR1 SEHNR, CDR2 FQNEAQ (reference sequence). This CDR3 reads CSSSLGQHYGYTF. In nucleotides, the CDR3 is TGTTCCAGCAGCTTAGGACAACACTATGGCTACACCTTC.

The rearrangement joins TRBV27 to TRBJ2-1; 7 bases map to TRBD1. Germline CDR1 is MNHEY and CDR2 is SMNVEV (reference sequence). J gave up 3 bases and V 5 bases, and 13 bases lay outside the gene matches. CDR3 length: 17 amino acids. CDR3 coding DNA: TGTGCCAGCAGTATGGACAGGTTCTCACTTATCTACAATGAGCAGTTCTTC. Protein product: CASSMDRFSLIYNEQFF.

A remark on this clone: Other DNA sequences in the same sample also yield this CDR3. The J gene is TRBJ2-2, the V gene TRBV5-1; D perhaps matches TRBD2 (5 bases). V was shortened by 0 bases and J by 6 bases, with 9 bases between the two germline ends. Germline CDR1 and CDR2: SGHRS and YFSETQ. The CDR3 has 14 residues. The CDR3 is CASSLAGNPGELFF. The DNA of the CDR3 is TGCGCCAGCAGCTTGGCCGGGAATCCCGGGGAGCTGTTTTTT.

The chain joins TRBV2 to TRBJ1-2; D is possibly TRBD1 (5 bases). Deletions cut 2 bases from V and 2 bases from J, with 12 bases between. Germline V CDR1 and CDR2: SNHLY, FYNNEI. The CDR3 extends over 15 amino acids. The CDR3 sequence is CASSESTGENYGYTF. The CDR3 DNA reads as TGTGCCAGCAGTGAATCAACGGGGGAAAACTATGGCTACACCTTC.

V usage is TRBV5-6 and J usage is TRBJ2-5, with 7 bases lining up with TRBD1. The J call could be wrong; TRBJ2-7 is a better fit for the DNA end. The CDR3 has 12 amino acids. Germline V CDR1 and CDR2: SGHDT, YYEEEE. The CDR3, as DNA: TGTGCCAGCAGGACAGGGCTCAACGAGCAGTACTTC. Translating gives CASRTGLNEQYF.

The chain has TRBV7-9 and TRBJ1-5; D possibly corresponds to TRBD1 (5 bases). The CDR3 is 15 amino acids. Germline CDR1 is SEHNR and CDR2 is FQNEAQ (reference sequence). The V gene lost 5 bases and the J gene lost 2 bases, with 13 bases spanning the gap. This chain's CDR3 is CASSRSGVGNQPQHF. CDR3 nucleotide sequence: TGTGCCAGCAGCCGATCGGGGGTAGGCAATCAGCCCCAGCATTTT.

The chain combines TRBV5-5 with TRBJ1-6, with D maybe TRBD1 (6 bases). The germline V gene has CDR1 SGHKS and CDR2 YYEKEE (reference sequence). The CDR3 spans 16 residues. With 2 bases removed from V and 0 bases from J, the gap between germline ends came to 9 bases. The CDR3 DNA reads as TGTGCCAGCAGCTTACAGGGAAGCTCCTATAATTCACCCCTCCACTTT. Translation gives CASSLQGSSYNSPLHF.

This clone was counted between two and nine times. The genes are TRBV6-1 and TRBJ1-2; 7 bases match TRBD1. Per the germline V gene, CDR1 is MNHNS and CDR2 is SASEGT. V was pared by 5 bases and J by 8 bases, with 8 bases of the junction left unmatched. The CDR3 runs to 13 residues. For the CDR3, the DNA is TGTGCCAGCAGTTCCTGGGGACAGCGCGGCTACACCTTC. The encoded protein is CASSSWGQRGYTF.

The gene calls are TRBV11-3 and TRBJ1-1; D might be TRBD1 (5 bases). Per germline, CDR1 SGHNT and CDR2 YENEEA. The CDR3 extends over 13 amino acids. Between the trimmed V and J ends, which lost 3 bases and 6 bases, there was a span of 11 bases. Written as DNA, the CDR3 is TGTGCCAGCAGCTTCGGACACGGCGCTGAAGCTTTCTTT. This translates into CASSFGHGAEAFF.

This clone was recorded a few times. The gene calls are TRBV5-8 and TRBJ1-2, with a tentative D call TRBD1 (6 bases). Germline V lookup: CDR1 SGHTS, CDR2 YDEGEE. The CDR3 length is 17 residues. V was trimmed by 1 base and J by 3 bases, leaving 19 bases between them. The CDR3 sequence: CASSLRGGGDPYYGYTF. DNA of the CDR3: TGTGCCAGCAGCTTGCGAGGGGGGGGAGACCCATACTATGGCTACACCTTC.

A few counts support this clone. The V gene is TRBV28, the J gene TRBJ1-2; the match to TRBD1 covers 8 bases. V was pared by 7 bases and J by 8 bases, with 15 bases of the junction left unmatched. Germline CDR1 is MDHEN and CDR2 is SYDVKM. This CDR3 contains 15 residues. The CDR3 sequence is CASNRPGTGTTGYTF. DNA for the CDR3: TGTGCCAGCAACCGTCCCGGGACAGGCACGACGGGCTACACCTTC.

V is TRBV5-1 and J is TRBJ2-7; D is unclear. This CDR3 contains 13 residues. Germline V lookup: CDR1 SGHRS, CDR2 YFSETQ. V dropped 0 bases and J dropped 2 bases, with 6 bases sitting between them. CDR3 DNA sequence: TGCGCCAGCAGCTTGGAAGCAACCTACGAGCAGTACTTC. Its protein product is CASSLEATYEQYF.

There are many counts of this clone. The chain has TRBV5-6 and TRBJ1-1; no definite D call. The germline V gene encodes CDR1 SGHDT and CDR2 YYEEEE. Trimming removed 3 bases from V and 2 bases from J, with 8 bases in between. CDR3 length equals 13 residues. The CDR3 nucleotides are TGTGCCAGCAGCTCATTTGTCAACACTGAAGCTTTCTTT. Encoded protein: CASSSFVNTEAFF.

This chain links TRBV27 with TRBJ2-1; D is unresolved. The CDR3 has 14 amino acids. Germline assignment: CDR1 MNHEY and CDR2 SMNVEV (reference sequence). With 6 bases removed from V and 4 bases from J, the gap between germline ends came to 13 bases. The CDR3 sequence: CASSPRWRYNEQFF. Here the CDR3 DNA reads TGTGCCAGCAGCCCCCGGTGGAGATACAATGAGCAGTTCTTC.

The J gene is TRBJ2-3, the V gene TRBV5-1; TRBD1 is a possible D gene (5 bases). CDR3 length: 13 amino acids. V was trimmed by 4 bases and J by 4 bases, leaving 10 bases between them. The germline V gene has CDR1 SGHRS and CDR2 YFSETQ. CDR3 loop: CASSPSGPDTQYF. CDR3 in DNA: TGCGCCAGCAGCCCCTCAGGGCCAGATACGCAGTATTTT.

V gene TRBV23-1 combines with J gene TRBJ2-2; perhaps TRBD1 as D (5 bases). TRBV23-1 is recorded as an ORF, its role being uncertain. V lost 7 bases, J lost 0 bases, and 12 bases lay in between. The CDR3 totals 15 residues. Written as DNA, the CDR3 is TGCGCCAGCAAAAAGACAGTTCCGAACACCGGGGAGCTGTTTTTT. Residues: CASKKTVPNTGELFF.

This clone was seen a few times. The CDR3 bases are TGCAGCGTTCCCGGGACAGGGGAAGAAAAACTGTTTTTT. Its translation: CSVPGTGEEKLFF. This chain joins TRBV29-1 and TRBJ1-4; TRBD1 agrees at 10 bases. CDR1 and CDR2 from the germline V gene are SQVTM and ANQGSEA. CDR3 length equals 13 residues. V shed 5 bases, J shed 8 bases, and the junction held 5 bases outside the gene matches.

This chain connects TRBV19 to TRBJ1-1; 9 bases are a match to TRBD1. J was trimmed by 5 bases and V by 6 bases; bases with no gene match: 4. Germline V gene data show CDR1 as LNHDA and CDR2 as SQIVND (reference sequence). There are 13 residues in the CDR3. This chain's CDR3 is CASSGQGLTEAFF. CDR3 bases: TGTGCCAGTAGCGGACAGGGGTTGACTGAAGCTTTCTTT.

This chain links TRBV7-2 with TRBJ2-6; the D gene is possibly TRBD2 (6 bases). V was clipped by 6 bases and J by 1 base, with 16 bases between them. CDR3 length equals 17 residues. From germline, CDR1 is SGHTA and CDR2 FQGNSA. The CDR3 loop reads CASRWRGGVSGANVLTF. The CDR3 DNA follows: TGTGCCAGCAGGTGGCGGGGCGGGGTATCTGGGGCCAACGTCCTGACTTTC.